This entry lists 24 T cell receptor beta chains sequenced from one sample in a study of T cell clones after liver transplantation. Some clones are missing from TCRdb's copy, which holds only in-frame ones; the method was immunoSEQ multiplex PCR. Among roughly 72,000 clones listed, roughly 80% were seen once. Sequencing was performed on CD4+ T cells from blood, taken 48 months after liver transplant. The origin of the receptors is a human patient who received a liver transplant. Some of the T cells may derive from the graft donor.

The chain links TRBV28 to TRBJ1-2, with D possibly matching TRBD1 (6 bases). Trimming cost V 2 bases and J 5 bases, with 18 bases left between them. This CDR3 region has 16 residues. Germline V gene sequence: CDR1 MDHEN, CDR2 SYDVKM. This CDR3 reads CASSLPLNTGSYGYTF. CDR3 DNA sequence: TGTGCCAGCAGTTTACCCCTCAACACAGGGAGTTATGGCTACACCTTC.

This chain joins TRBV28 and TRBJ1-1; a possible D gene is TRBD1 (6 bases). V gave up 8 bases and J gave up 11 bases, with 15 bases separating them. CDR1 and CDR2 (germline): MDHEN, SYDVKM. This CDR3 comprises 11 residues. The CDR3 protein is CASHQRGAAFF. The CDR3 DNA reads as TGTGCCAGCCACCAACGGGGGGCGGCTTTCTTT.

The J gene is TRBJ1-3, the V gene TRBV4-2; a weak D match, TRBD1 (5 bases). Germline V lookup: CDR1 LGHNA, CDR2 YNFKEQ. The V and J ends lost 2 bases and 3 bases respectively, with 20 bases between them. The CDR3 length is 18 residues. The CDR3 loop is CASSQRLGGDFDGNTIYF. The CDR3 DNA reads as TGTGCCAGCAGCCAACGCCTCGGAGGGGACTTTGATGGAAACACCATATATTTT.

In its sample, this clone was seen once. V is TRBV19 and J is TRBJ2-7, with 7 nucleotides matching TRBD2. The CDR3 loop spans 12 amino acids. Germline-derived CDR1 and CDR2 are LNHDA and SQIVND (reference sequence). With V trimmed by 5 bases and J by 6 bases, 4 bases remained unmatched. CDR3 protein: CASSSPGGEQYF. Here the CDR3 DNA reads TGTGCCAGTAGTTCCCCGGGAGGCGAGCAGTACTTC.

The chain employs TRBV19 and TRBJ2-1, with 11 bases matching TRBD1. Trimming removed 4 bases from V and 6 bases from J; junction bases left unmatched: 5. This CDR3 is 15 amino acids long. Germline V gives CDR1 LNHDA, CDR2 SQIVND (reference sequence). CDR3: CASSRSGTGGNEQFF. CDR3 coding DNA: TGTGCCAGTAGTAGATCCGGGACAGGGGGCAATGAGCAGTTCTTC.

The chain uses TRBV5-1 and TRBJ2-2; D remains ambiguous. CDR1 is SGHRS, CDR2 YFSETQ, per germline. With 1 base removed from V and 6 bases from J, the gap between germline ends came to 7 bases. The CDR3 has 13 amino acids. The CDR3 region is CASSLRAAGELFF. CDR3 nucleotides: TGCGCCAGCAGCTTGCGGGCGGCCGGGGAGCTGTTTTTT.

This clone was picked up one time. V gene TRBV6-1 combines with J gene TRBJ2-3; the match to TRBD2 covers 14 bases. The germline V gene encodes CDR1 MNHNS and CDR2 SASEGT. The CDR3 contains 15 residues. With 6 bases clipped from V and 4 bases from J, the junction kept 3 bases outside the gene matches. CDR3 DNA: TGTGCCAGCAGCGAGGGACTAGCGGGGGCAGATACGCAGTATTTT. The encoded protein is CASSEGLAGADTQYF.

This clone was counted many times. This sample also contains other DNA sequences that code for the same CDR3. The chain is built from TRBV2 and TRBJ2-2; 7 bases fit TRBD2. Per germline, CDR1 SNHLY and CDR2 FYNNEI. The CDR3 has 14 amino acids. Trimming at V came to 4 bases and at J to 4 bases, leaving 3 bases not matched to a gene. The chain's CDR3 is CASSGLAGTGELFF. The DNA for the CDR3 is TGTGCCAGCAGTGGACTAGCCGGCACCGGGGAGCTGTTTTTT.

The rearrangement links TRBV9 to TRBJ1-2; 9 bases match TRBD1. After removal of 0 bases from V and 4 bases from J, the junction contained 7 bases not matched to a gene. Germline-derived CDR1 and CDR2 are SGDLS and YYNGEE. The CDR3 spans 16 residues. The chain's CDR3 is CASSVGGTGLSYGYTF. CDR3 bases: TGTGCCAGCAGCGTAGGAGGGACAGGGCTGAGCTATGGCTACACCTTC.

The rearrangement links TRBV18 to TRBJ1-5; perhaps TRBD1 as D (5 bases). The germline V gene encodes CDR1 KGHSH and CDR2 LQKENI. This CDR3 spans 14 amino acids. Trimming took 5 bases from V and 4 from J, leaving 12 bases between them. The CDR3 spells CASSSNRGNQPQHF. In DNA, the CDR3 is TGTGCCAGCTCATCGAACCGGGGGAATCAGCCCCAGCATTTT.

The rearrangement uses TRBV6-6 and TRBJ2-5; D is possibly TRBD1 (7 bases). Germline loops: CDR1 MNHNY, CDR2 SVGAGI (reference sequence). V shed 4 bases and J shed 2 bases, with 11 bases lying between them. The CDR3 consists of 14 residues. The CDR3 region is CASSFQGGQETQYF. CDR3 sequence (DNA): TGTGCCAGCAGTTTCCAGGGGGGACAAGAGACCCAGTACTTC.

The chain combines TRBV7-2 with TRBJ1-3; TRBD1 might be the D (5 bases). Germline V CDR1 and CDR2: SGHTA, FQGNSA. This CDR3 contains 16 residues. The V end was cut by 1 base, the J end by 1 base, with 11 bases between. CDR3 coding DNA: TGTGCCAGCAGCTTAGTAGGCCAGGGTTCTGGAAACACCATATATTTT. It codes for CASSLVGQGSGNTIYF.

The gene calls are TRBV6-5 and TRBJ2-7, with no clear D. The germline gives CDR1 MNHEY, CDR2 SVGAGI. The ends were cut back, 2 bases at V and 3 bases at J, with 17 bases in the middle. The CDR3 extends over 16 amino acids. DNA of the CDR3: TGTGCCAGCAGTTACGGCCAGCCCTCCTCATTCTACGAGCAGTACTTC. Translated: CASSYGQPSSFYEQYF.

The DNA of the CDR3 is TGTGCCAGCAGTTACACCAGGGCAGGGCAGCCCCAGCATTTT. Protein: CASSYTRAGQPQHF. The V call is TRBV6-5, the J call TRBJ1-5; possibly TRBD1 for D (5 bases). V was pared by 2 bases and J by 7 bases, with 12 bases between. The V gene's germline CDR1 is MNHEY and CDR2 SVGAGI. This CDR3 is built from 14 residues.

Only a few counts were recorded for this clone. The V call is TRBV28, the J call TRBJ2-3; D gene uncertain. The CDR3 contains 13 residues. Germline values: CDR1 MDHEN, CDR2 SYDVKM. V dropped 3 bases and J dropped 1 base, with 5 bases sitting between them. The CDR3 protein is CASSLWGTDTQYF. The CDR3 DNA sequence: TGTGCCAGCAGTTTGTGGGGCACAGATACGCAGTATTTT.

The V gene is TRBV7-9, the J gene TRBJ2-7; 8 bases are a match to TRBD1. The CDR3 covers 16 residues. Trimming cost V 5 bases and J 1 base; bases outside gene matches: 10. In germline, CDR1 is SEHNR, CDR2 FQNEAQ (reference sequence). The CDR3 is CASSRTGTGGSYEQYF. The CDR3, as DNA: TGTGCCAGCAGCCGCACCGGGACAGGAGGGTCCTACGAGCAGTACTTC. The whole variable domain, filled in from reference TRBV7-9 and TRBJ2-7, reads DTGVSQNPRHKITKRGQNVTFRCDPISEHNRLYWYRQTLGQGPEFLTYFQNEAQLEKSRLLSDRFSAERPKGSFSTLEIQRTEQGDSAMYLCASSRTGTGGSYEQYFGPGTRLTVT.

This chain uses TRBV7-8 with TRBJ2-7; the D is unclear. V lost 1 base, J lost 2 bases, and 3 bases lay in between. From germline, CDR1 is SGHVS and CDR2 FQNEAQ. The CDR3 sequence is 12 residues long. The CDR3 region has the DNA TGTGCCAGCAGCTTAGTGGCCTACGAGCAGTACTTC. Translated: CASSLVAYEQYF.

The chain joins TRBV5-1 to TRBJ1-5; TRBD1 might be the D (5 bases). The V gene lost 4 bases and the J gene lost 0 bases, with 14 bases spanning the gap. The CDR3 totals 16 residues. Germline values: CDR1 SGHRS, CDR2 YFSETQ. The DNA of the CDR3 is TGCGCCAGCAGCCCGTCGGGACTAAATAGCAATCAGCCCCAGCATTTT. The encoded protein is CASSPSGLNSNQPQHF.

This clone appeared once. The chain links TRBV10-3 to TRBJ1-5; D gene unclear. Looked up from germline, CDR1 is ENHRY and CDR2 is SYGVKD. V dropped 2 bases and J dropped 5 bases, with 7 bases sitting between them. This CDR3 region has 13 residues. CDR3 sequence: CAISEEVHQPQHF. The DNA of the CDR3 is TGTGCCATCAGTGAGGAGGTCCATCAGCCCCAGCATTTT.

The chain recombines TRBV5-1 with TRBJ2-2, with D possibly TRBD1 on 5 matching bases. Trimming shortened V by 0 bases and J by 5 bases, and 14 bases separated the two germline ends. This CDR3 contains 16 residues. The V gene's germline CDR1 is SGHRS and CDR2 YFSETQ. The CDR3 spells CASSLVRQSETGELFF. CDR3 in DNA: TGCGCCAGCAGCTTGGTTCGACAGTCGGAGACCGGGGAGCTGTTTTTT.

This clone came up a few times. CDR3 residues: CASGNTTGGDTIYF. DNA of the CDR3: TGTGCTAGTGGTAATACTACAGGGGGAGACACCATATATTTT. The rearrangement uses TRBV12-5 and TRBJ1-3; 8 bases match TRBD1. The CDR3 is made up of 14 amino acids. Germline CDR1 reads LGHNT; CDR2 reads FRNRAP. J lost 8 bases, V lost 5 bases, and 8 bases had no gene match.

The V and J genes are TRBV11-1 and TRBJ1-1, with 7 bases aligning to TRBD1. The germline gives CDR1 SGHAT, CDR2 FQDESV (reference sequence). There are 14 residues in the CDR3. V gave up 5 bases and J gave up 1 base; unmatched junction bases: 4. The CDR3 protein is CASSKRQGNTEAFF. As DNA, the CDR3 is TGTGCCAGCAGCAAAAGACAGGGGAACACTGAAGCTTTCTTT.

This chain links TRBV7-3 with TRBJ1-1, with no clear D. This CDR3 spans 13 amino acids. V was shortened by 6 bases and J by 1 base, with 9 bases between the two germline ends. The germline CDR1 and CDR2 sequences are SGHTA and FQGTGA. This CDR3 is CASRVTENTEAFF. The DNA for the CDR3 is TGTGCCAGCAGAGTAACAGAGAACACTGAAGCTTTCTTT.

This clone was seen only once. The J gene is TRBJ1-5, the V gene TRBV4-2, with 11 bases matching TRBD1. The ends lost 0 bases at V and 4 bases at J; junction bases unmatched: 8. Germline V gene data show CDR1 as LGHNA and CDR2 as YNFKEQ. The CDR3 is made up of 18 amino acids. The CDR3 here is CASSQEVGTGGSNQPQHF. DNA for the CDR3: TGTGCCAGCAGCCAAGAAGTTGGGACAGGGGGGAGTAATCAGCCCCAGCATTTT.